This T cell receptor (beta chain) was captured in a study of cytomegalovirus exposure and HLA in healthy donors. It was with 60 Vbeta and 13 Jbeta primers that the PCR ran. Profiling relied on immunoSEQ multiplex PCR, and the TCRdb table lists in-frame clones only, not all of them. The sample table includes roughly 77,000 clones. Each donor was nominally healthy when sampled (though unrecorded immune exposures were likely). The length of the CDR3 is 16 residues. Trimming removed 2 bases from V and 5 bases from J; junction bases left unmatched: 10. The germline V gene encodes CDR1 LNHNV and CDR2 YYDKDF (reference sequence).

The sample consisted of PBMCs. The rearrangement links TRBV15 to TRBJ2-5, with TRBD2 matching over 8 bases. This TCR came from a female donor in good health and CMV-seropositive. The CDR3: CATSRSLAGMVETQYF. DNA for the CDR3: TGTGCCACCAGCAGATCATTAGCGGGAATGGTTGAGACCCAGTACTTC. Based on the CDR3 plus reference TRBV15 and TRBJ2-5, the full variable domain is DAMVIQNPRYQVTQFGKPVTLSCSQTLNHNVMYWYQQKSSQAPKLLFHYYDKDFNNEADTPDNFQSRRPNTSFCFLDIRSPGLGDTAMYLCATSRSLAGMVETQYFGPGTRLLVL.